This T cell receptor beta chain was recorded in a study of cytotoxic CD8 clonotypes in ibrutinib-treated CLL. Study-level results: Clonality, elevated at ibrutinib response, dropped back toward baseline at progression. Under therapy, public clonotypes either contracted or stayed stable, and they were uncommon.

Assay: immunoSEQ multiplex PCR; the TCRdb copy retains only in-frame clones and omits some. The repertoire holds 200,000 to 250,000 clones, with around three quarters as singletons. V dropped 7 bases and J dropped 3; count of bases not matched to a gene: 5. Germline loops: CDR1 MDHEN, CDR2 SYDVKM. The CDR3 has 13 residues. A note on this clone: Its target is unknown.

The chain uses TRBV28 and TRBJ1-2; 7 nucleotides match TRBD1. This TCR derives from a human donor with chronic lymphocytic leukemia. The sample in question was PBMCs, obtained after 24 months of ibrutinib treatment. The CDR3 region has the DNA TGTGCCAGCACCCTGGGGACAGACTATGGCTACACCTTC. Translating gives CASTLGTDYGYTF.